The 15 T cell receptor beta chains reported below all come from one sample, sequenced in a study of blood T cell repertoires in COVID-19. Clones were sequenced by immunoSEQ multiplex PCR, and TCRdb holds only the in-frame ones, with some missing. The sample holds some 99,000 clones, over 75% seen once. Sequenced: peripheral blood. Source of these receptors: a woman of 80 years or more with acute or convalescent COVID-19.

The chain links TRBV19 to TRBJ2-7; 7 bases are shared with TRBD1. This CDR3 is built from 15 residues. V gave up 5 bases and J gave up 0 bases; unmatched junction bases: 7. Germline V CDR1 and CDR2: LNHDA, SQIVND (reference sequence). The chain's CDR3 is CASSSTGSGSYEQYF. The CDR3 DNA reads TGTGCCAGTAGTTCGACAGGGTCGGGCTCCTACGAGCAGTACTTC.

This clone has only one observation. The rearrangement links TRBV18 to TRBJ2-7, with D possibly matching TRBD1 (6 bases). The CDR3 sequence is 14 residues long. Trimming stripped 4 bases from V and 2 bases from J, with 12 bases between. CDR1 and CDR2 from the germline V gene are KGHSH and LQKENI. DNA of the CDR3: TGTGCCAGCTCACTATCTAGACAGGCCTACGAGCAGTACTTC. Translation: CASSLSRQAYEQYF.

This chain joins TRBV12-3 or TRBV12-4 and TRBJ1-1; 9 nucleotides line up with TRBD1. The junction had 3 bases not matched to a gene; V was cut back by 6 bases and J by 4 bases. The CDR3 loop spans 13 amino acids. The CDR3 reads CASSMTGGTEAFF. As DNA, the CDR3 is TGTGCCAGCAGCATGACAGGGGGCACTGAAGCTTTCTTT.

J is TRBJ2-3 and V is TRBV4-2, with TRBD2 matching over 10 bases. CDR3 length: 17 amino acids. Trimming took 1 base from V and 2 from J; bases not matched to a gene: 6. Per the germline V gene, CDR1 is LGHNA and CDR2 is YNFKEQ. CDR3 sequence: CASSQGASGGYTDTQYF. DNA of the CDR3: TGTGCCAGCAGCCAAGGGGCTAGCGGGGGATACACAGATACGCAGTATTTT.

This chain uses TRBV12-3 or TRBV12-4 with TRBJ2-7; D remains ambiguous. V was trimmed by 6 bases and J by 3 bases, leaving 6 bases between them. The CDR3 has 11 residues. The CDR3 sequence: CASRVSYEQYF. CDR3 sequence (DNA): TGTGCCAGCAGGGTTAGCTACGAGCAGTACTTC.

The V gene is TRBV6-1, the J gene TRBJ2-7; 8 positions agree with TRBD1. Per germline, CDR1 MNHNS and CDR2 SASEGT. J was trimmed by 0 bases and V by 1 base; bases with no gene match: 2. The CDR3 runs 15 residues. The CDR3 DNA is TGTGCCAGCAGTGAAGGGACAGGGTTCTCCTACGAGCAGTACTTC. Amino acids: CASSEGTGFSYEQYF.

The chain carries TRBV11-2 and TRBJ1-2; D remains unclear. The CDR3 loop spans 14 amino acids. Germline V gives CDR1 SGHAT, CDR2 FQNNGV. V was clipped by 6 bases and J by 1 base, with 12 bases between them. The CDR3 DNA is TGTGCCAGCAGTCCTGCAGGAGGTAACTATGGCTACACCTTC. Amino acid sequence: CASSPAGGNYGYTF.

The V gene is TRBV18, the J gene TRBJ1-1; weak D call: TRBD1 (6 bases). V was clipped by 2 bases and J by 1 base, with 11 bases between them. The CDR3 sequence is 15 residues long. Germline lookup yields CDR1 KGHSH and CDR2 LQKENI. CDR3 residues: CASSPEGRGNTEAFF. In nucleotides, the CDR3 is TGTGCCAGCTCACCAGAAGGCAGGGGGAACACTGAAGCTTTCTTT.

V and J are TRBV7-9 and TRBJ1-6; perhaps TRBD1 as D (5 bases). Germline V gene lookup returns CDR1 SEHNR and CDR2 FQNEAQ (reference sequence). V lost 2 bases to trimming and J lost 5 bases, with 7 bases between them. The CDR3 spans 14 residues. This CDR3 reads CASSLIQDNSPLHF. In DNA form, the CDR3 reads TGTGCCAGCAGCTTAATACAGGATAATTCACCCCTCCACTTT.

The chain recombines TRBV7-8 with TRBJ1-1, with 7 bases aligning to TRBD1. The V and J ends lost 3 bases and 2 bases, in that order; junction bases with no gene match: 15. The CDR3 consists of 18 residues. Germline V gives CDR1 SGHVS, CDR2 FQNEAQ. Here the CDR3 reads CASSFRSGGFKANTEAFF. The CDR3 region has the DNA TGTGCCAGCAGCTTCCGGTCAGGGGGGTTTAAAGCCAACACTGAAGCTTTCTTT.

The chain's CDR3 is CASSQGPGDFYGYTF. The CDR3 DNA reads as TGTGCCAGCAGCCAAGGTCCGGGGGATTTTTATGGCTACACCTTC. This chain connects TRBV14 to TRBJ1-2; perhaps TRBD1 as D (5 bases). Trimming removed 1 base at V and 5 bases at J, with 14 bases between. The CDR3 extends over 15 amino acids. Germline V gene data show CDR1 as SGHDN and CDR2 as FVKESK.

The chain joins TRBV11-2 to TRBJ2-5; a possible D gene is TRBD1 (5 bases). CDR3 length: 13 amino acids. Germline-derived CDR1 and CDR2 are SGHAT and FQNNGV. Trimming pared 3 bases from V and 4 bases from J, leaving 9 bases between. The CDR3 DNA follows: TGTGCCAGCAGCTTTCAGGGTCGAGAGACCCAGTACTTC. It encodes CASSFQGRETQYF.

This sequence joins TRBV6-1 and TRBJ1-1, with TRBD1 as a possible D gene (5 bases). V shed 6 bases and J shed 5 bases, with 16 bases lying between them. In germline, CDR1 is MNHNS, CDR2 SASEGT. This CDR3 comprises 14 residues. This CDR3 reads CASRAGGVGTEAFF. CDR3 nucleotides: TGTGCCAGCAGAGCCGGGGGGGTAGGGACTGAAGCTTTCTTT.

This sequence joins TRBV11-2 and TRBJ1-2; a weak D match, TRBD1 (6 bases). Trimming removed 5 bases from V and 5 bases from J, with 12 bases in between. Germline assignment: CDR1 SGHAT and CDR2 FQNNGV. This CDR3 contains 13 residues. In nucleotides, the CDR3 is TGTGCCAGCAGCGAAGGGGGGGGGTATGGCTACACCTTC. This gives the protein CASSEGGGYGYTF.

The chain has TRBV5-1 and TRBJ2-5, with TRBD2 matching 13 bases. The CDR3 sequence is 18 residues long. Germline V gives CDR1 SGHRS, CDR2 YFSETQ. The J segment lost 5 bases and the V segment lost 4 bases, leaving 14 bases of the junction unmatched. CDR3 in amino acids: CASSRTSGGSARYETQYF. CDR3 coding DNA: TGCGCCAGCAGCCGGACTAGCGGGGGTTCTGCGCGGTATGAGACCCAGTACTTC. The variable domain in full, completed from reference TRBV5-1 and TRBJ2-5, reads KAGVTQTPRYLIKTRGQQVTLSCSPISGHRSVSWYQQTPGQGLQFLFEYFSETQRNKGNFPGRFSGRQFSNSRSEMNVSTLELGDSALYLCASSRTSGGSARYETQYFGPGTRLLVL.